This T cell receptor (beta chain) was sequenced in a study of breast tumors, draining lymph nodes, adjacent tissues (dated by TCRdb to about 2016). Some background on the complete study: Breast cancer patients provided tumor, adjacent nontumor tissue and axillary lymph nodes, and the study compared the TCR beta repertoires across these three sources. The study aimed to assess the relationships and possible T-cell exchange between tumor, surrounding tissue and draining lymph node repertoires in human breast cancer. General conclusions and limits of the study: Tumor T-cell repertoires showed less diversity than lymph node repertoires and more diversity than nontumor tissue repertoires, and tumor T-cell repertoires showed preferential V and J gene usage. Rather than being directly demonstrated, the conclusion that tumor T cells originate in lymph nodes was presented as consistent with a hypothesis. In luminal-like breast cancer, tumor and nontumor tissue repertoires resembled each other significantly more than in basal-like breast cancer. The data were judged consistent with most tumor T cells deriving from the lymph node and then expanding within tumor tissue.

This clonotype was recorded only once. What this receptor recognizes is not known. Given a much more abundant clone one base away, this may be a read error. The lymph node samples were taken from the axillary draining lymph nodes of breast cancer patients. V loses 4 bases at its end and J loses 8 bases; junction bases beyond the gene matches: 9. The CDR3 covers 16 residues, taking in both the cysteine and the phenylalanine. Only CDR3 DNA remains: 48 bases, in frame from the first base. For CDR1 and CDR2, the germline V gene lists SGHRS and YFSETQ. Instrument used: Illumina HiSeq 2000. TCR beta chain libraries were generated through multiplex PCR amplification. High-throughput sequencing was used to analyze the amplified TCR beta chain products. TCRdb redid the processing of the public reads, applying fastp at Q25 and MiXCR, and retained in-frame beta chains. Here each entry gathers all rows of one CDR3 protein and keeps the most common genes and DNA. For this sample the table gives about 270,000 distinct CDR3 sequences, of which about 33% were detected only once. The ten largest clonotypes hold roughly 1.1% of the sample.

This TCR was sampled from a female donor with breast cancer. Some clones in this sample may be carry-over from other donors' samples. The chain uses TRBV5-1 and TRBJ2-1; TRBD2 agrees with 13 junctional bases. Sequenced sample: axillary lymph node tissue. The DNA sequence is given as TGCGCCAGCAGCCCCACCACTAGCGGGAGGGACTATGAGCAGTTCTTC. It is translated as CASSPTTSGRDYEQFF.